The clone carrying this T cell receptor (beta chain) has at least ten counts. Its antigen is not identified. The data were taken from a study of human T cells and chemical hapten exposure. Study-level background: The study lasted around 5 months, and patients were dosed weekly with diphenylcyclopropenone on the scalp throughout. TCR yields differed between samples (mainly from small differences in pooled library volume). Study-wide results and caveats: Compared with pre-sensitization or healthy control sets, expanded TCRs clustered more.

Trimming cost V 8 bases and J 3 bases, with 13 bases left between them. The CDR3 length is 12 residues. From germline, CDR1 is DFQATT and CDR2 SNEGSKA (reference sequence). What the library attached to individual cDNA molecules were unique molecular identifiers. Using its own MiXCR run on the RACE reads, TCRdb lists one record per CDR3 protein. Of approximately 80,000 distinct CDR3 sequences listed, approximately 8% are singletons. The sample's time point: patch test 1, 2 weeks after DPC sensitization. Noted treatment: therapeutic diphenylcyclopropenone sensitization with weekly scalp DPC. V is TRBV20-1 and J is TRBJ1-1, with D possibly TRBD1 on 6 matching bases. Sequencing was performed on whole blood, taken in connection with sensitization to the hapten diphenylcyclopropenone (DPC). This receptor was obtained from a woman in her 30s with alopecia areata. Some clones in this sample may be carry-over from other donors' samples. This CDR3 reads CSLREGDTEAFF. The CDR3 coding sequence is TGCAGTCTCAGGGAGGGGGACACTGAAGCTTTCTTT.